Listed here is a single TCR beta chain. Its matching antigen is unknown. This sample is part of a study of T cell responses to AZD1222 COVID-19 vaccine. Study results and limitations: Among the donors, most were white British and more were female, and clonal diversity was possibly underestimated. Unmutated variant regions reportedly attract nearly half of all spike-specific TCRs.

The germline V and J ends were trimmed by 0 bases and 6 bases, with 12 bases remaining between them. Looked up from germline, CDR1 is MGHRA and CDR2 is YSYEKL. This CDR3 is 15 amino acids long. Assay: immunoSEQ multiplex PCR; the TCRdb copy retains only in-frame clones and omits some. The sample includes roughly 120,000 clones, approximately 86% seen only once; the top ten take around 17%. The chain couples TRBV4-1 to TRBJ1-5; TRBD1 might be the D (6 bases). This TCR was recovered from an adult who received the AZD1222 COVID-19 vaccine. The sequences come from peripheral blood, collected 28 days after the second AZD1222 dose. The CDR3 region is CASSQDKGGGQPQHF. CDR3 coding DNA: TGCGCCAGCAGCCAAGATAAGGGAGGGGGTCAGCCCCAGCATTTT.